One and the same sample provided the 14 T cell receptor beta chains below, sequenced in a study of technical replicates of blood from a few donors. Data came from immunoSEQ multiplex PCR; TCRdb stores just in-frame clones and leaves some out. The repertoire has tens of thousands of clones, approximately 94% of them found once; the top ten carry roughly 0.26%. The sample taken for sequencing was T cells isolated from PBMCs. These receptors were taken from a human donor in good health.

This clone was seen a single time. The rearrangement uses TRBV11-2 and TRBJ2-7, with D unresolved. The CDR3 extends over 12 amino acids. Trimming stripped 2 bases from V and 2 bases from J, with 4 bases between. Germline V gene sequence: CDR1 SGHAT, CDR2 FQNNGV. The CDR3 DNA reads as TGTGCCAGCAGCTTACTCCCCTACGAGCAGTACTTC. As protein: CASSLLPYEQYF.

This chain joins TRBV5-1 and TRBJ2-1, with a weak D call TRBD1 (7 bases). From germline, CDR1 is SGHRS and CDR2 YFSETQ. Trimming shortened V by 6 bases and J by 2 bases, and 15 bases separated the two germline ends. The CDR3 is 15 residues long. This chain's CDR3 is CASTPGGTAYNEQFF. The CDR3 DNA reads TGCGCCAGCACCCCTGGGGGGACAGCCTACAATGAGCAGTTCTTC.

J is TRBJ2-1 and V is TRBV19; the match to TRBD2 covers 7 bases. The junction had 12 bases not matched to a gene; V was cut back by 1 base and J by 12 bases. In germline, CDR1 is LNHDA, CDR2 SQIVND (reference sequence). This CDR3 is built from 15 residues. CDR3 in amino acids: CASSIAGRTSVGQFF. DNA for the CDR3: TGTGCCAGTAGTATAGCGGGCCGGACTAGTGTAGGGCAGTTCTTC.

The sample holds one count of this clone. CDR3 coding DNA: TGTGCCAGCAGCTTAGTCCCGGGAGCCACTGGTTCAGGCTACGAGCAGTACTTC. Residues: CASSLVPGATGSGYEQYF. This chain joins TRBV7-2 and TRBJ2-7; D might be TRBD2 (6 bases). Germline V CDR1 and CDR2: SGHTA, FQGNSA. V lost 1 base and J lost 3, with 22 bases in between. The CDR3 spans 18 residues.

J is TRBJ1-2 and V is TRBV27; a possible D gene is TRBD1 (6 bases). The CDR3 runs 15 residues. V was cut by 6 bases and J by 4 bases, with 18 bases left in between. Germline assignment: CDR1 MNHEY and CDR2 SMNVEV (reference sequence). The CDR3 DNA reads TGTGCCAGCAGGCCAATCGGACAGCGCACCTATGGCTACACCTTC. It is translated as CASRPIGQRTYGYTF.

The V call is TRBV5-1, the J call TRBJ2-5; D perhaps matches TRBD2 (5 bases). The germline gives CDR1 SGHRS, CDR2 YFSETQ. V was shortened by 0 bases and J by 4 bases, with 10 bases between the two germline ends. The CDR3 spans 14 residues. CDR3 protein: CASSLGELGETQYF. The DNA of the CDR3 is TGCGCCAGCAGCTTGGGGGAGTTGGGAGAGACCCAGTACTTC. Using reference TRBV5-1 and TRBJ2-5 for the parts outside the CDR3, the full variable domain is KAGVTQTPRYLIKTRGQQVTLSCSPISGHRSVSWYQQTPGQGLQFLFEYFSETQRNKGNFPGRFSGRQFSNSRSEMNVSTLELGDSALYLCASSLGELGETQYFGPGTRLLVL.

The chain uses TRBV6-5 and TRBJ2-2; D may be TRBD1 (6 bases). The germline V and J ends were trimmed by 7 bases and 4 bases, with 16 bases remaining between them. From germline, CDR1 is MNHEY and CDR2 SVGAGI. The CDR3 has 15 residues. The DNA for the CDR3 is TGTGCCAGCACAGGGGCTCAGAAAGGCACCGGGGAGCTGTTTTTT. Its protein is CASTGAQKGTGELFF.

The chain uses TRBV19 and TRBJ1-1; D is ambiguous. Trimming pared 6 bases from V and 3 bases from J, leaving 11 bases between. The CDR3 runs 13 residues. Germline V gene lookup returns CDR1 LNHDA and CDR2 SQIVND (reference sequence). The CDR3 DNA reads TGTGCCAGTAGATGGAGCGGGGACACTGAAGCTTTCTTT. Its protein product is CASRWSGDTEAFF. The full variable domain, completed using reference TRBV19 and TRBJ1-1, is DGGITQSPKYLFRKEGQNVTLSCEQNLNHDAMYWYRQDPGQGLRLIYYSQIVNDFQKGDIAEGYSVSREKKESFPLTVTSAQKNPTAFYLCASRWSGDTEAFFGQGTRLTVV.

The chain links TRBV4-1 to TRBJ2-2; D is undetermined. V was shortened by 0 bases and J by 0 bases, with 17 bases between the two germline ends. Germline CDR1 MGHRA, CDR2 YSYEKL. The CDR3 covers 19 residues. The CDR3 reads CASSQDQVRRITNTGELFF. For the CDR3, the DNA is TGCGCCAGCAGCCAAGATCAAGTCCGGCGGATTACGAACACCGGGGAGCTGTTTTTT.

The gene calls are TRBV7-2 and TRBJ2-2; D remains ambiguous. The V and J ends lost 4 bases and 5 bases respectively, with 5 bases between them. CDR3 length: 12 amino acids. Germline V gene lookup returns CDR1 SGHTA and CDR2 FQGNSA. The CDR3 loop reads CASSSPTGELFF. CDR3 nucleotides: TGTGCCAGCAGCTCCCCAACCGGGGAGCTGTTTTTT.

V gene TRBV19 combines with J gene TRBJ2-7, with 8 bases that match TRBD2. V trimming: 3 bases; J trimming: 12 bases; junction bases outside the gene matches: 16. Germline lookup yields CDR1 LNHDA and CDR2 SQIVND (reference sequence). The CDR3 has 15 residues. CDR3 region: CASSIGRGAGVGMYF. The CDR3 nucleotides read TGTGCCAGTAGTATCGGTCGAGGAGCGGGAGTCGGTATGTACTTC.

CDR3: CASREREWGGETQYF. CDR3 nucleotides: TGTGCCAGCAGGGAGCGGGAGTGGGGAGGGGAGACCCAGTACTTC. The chain employs TRBV28 and TRBJ2-5; 8 bases align to TRBD2. The germline V gene encodes CDR1 MDHEN and CDR2 SYDVKM. The CDR3 sequence is 15 residues long. Trimming took 6 bases from V and 5 from J; bases not matched to a gene: 11. Together with reference TRBV28 and TRBJ2-5, the CDR3 gives the full variable domain: DVKVTQSSRYLVKRTGEKVFLECVQDMDHENMFWYRQDPGLGLRLIYFSYDVKMKEKGDIPEGYSVSREKKERFSLILESASTNQTSMYLCASREREWGGETQYFGPGTRLLVL.

The chain couples TRBV27 to TRBJ2-7; tentatively, D is TRBD1 (5 bases). The CDR3 consists of 13 residues. V was cut by 3 bases and J by 4 bases, with 10 bases left in between. Germline loops: CDR1 MNHEY, CDR2 SMNVEV (reference sequence). CDR3 in amino acids: CASSFSDRYEQYF. The CDR3 region has the DNA TGTGCCAGCAGTTTTTCAGACAGATACGAGCAGTACTTC.

This chain connects TRBV7-9 to TRBJ2-7, with 9 bases lining up with TRBD2. Trimming took 6 bases from V and 0 from J; bases not matched to a gene: 3. CDR1 and CDR2 (germline): SEHNR, FQNEAQ (reference sequence). The CDR3 has 14 residues. The CDR3 reads CASRAGGSSYEQYF. CDR3 DNA: TGTGCCAGCAGGGCGGGGGGGAGCTCCTACGAGCAGTACTTC. Complete variable domain (other parts from reference TRBV7-9 and TRBJ2-7): DTGVSQNPRHKITKRGQNVTFRCDPISEHNRLYWYRQTLGQGPEFLTYFQNEAQLEKSRLLSDRFSAERPKGSFSTLEIQRTEQGDSAMYLCASRAGGSSYEQYFGPGTRLTVT.